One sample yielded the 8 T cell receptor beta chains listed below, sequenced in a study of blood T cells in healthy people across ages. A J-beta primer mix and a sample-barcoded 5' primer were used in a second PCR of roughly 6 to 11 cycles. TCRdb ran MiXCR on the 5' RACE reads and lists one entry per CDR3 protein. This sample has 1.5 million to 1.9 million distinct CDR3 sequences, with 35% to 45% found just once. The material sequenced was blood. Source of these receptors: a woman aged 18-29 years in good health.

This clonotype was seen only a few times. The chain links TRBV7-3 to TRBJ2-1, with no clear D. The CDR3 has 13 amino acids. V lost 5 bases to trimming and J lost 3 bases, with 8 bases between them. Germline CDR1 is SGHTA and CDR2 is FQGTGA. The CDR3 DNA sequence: TGTGCCAGCAGCGTACAGCACTACAATGAGCAGTTCTTC. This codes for CASSVQHYNEQFF.

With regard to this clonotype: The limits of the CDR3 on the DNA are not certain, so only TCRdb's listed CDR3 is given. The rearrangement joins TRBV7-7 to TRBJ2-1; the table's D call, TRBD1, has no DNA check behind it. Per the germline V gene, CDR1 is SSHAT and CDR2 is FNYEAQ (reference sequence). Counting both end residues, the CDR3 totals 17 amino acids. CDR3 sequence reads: CASSPTSGQATYNEQFF.

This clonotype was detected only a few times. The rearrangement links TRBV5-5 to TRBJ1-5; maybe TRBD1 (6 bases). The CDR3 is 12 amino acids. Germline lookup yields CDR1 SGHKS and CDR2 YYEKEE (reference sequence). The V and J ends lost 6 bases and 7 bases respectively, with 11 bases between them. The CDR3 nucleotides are TGTGCCAGCAAGGGGGATGGACAGCCCCAGCATTTT. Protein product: CASKGDGQPQHF.

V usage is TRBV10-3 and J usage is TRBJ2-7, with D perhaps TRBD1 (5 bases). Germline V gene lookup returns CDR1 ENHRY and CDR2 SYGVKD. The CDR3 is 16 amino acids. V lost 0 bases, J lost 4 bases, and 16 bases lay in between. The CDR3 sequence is CAISESRSGKGYEQYF. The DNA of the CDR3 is TGTGCCATCAGTGAGTCGAGGTCAGGGAAAGGGTACGAGCAGTACTTC.

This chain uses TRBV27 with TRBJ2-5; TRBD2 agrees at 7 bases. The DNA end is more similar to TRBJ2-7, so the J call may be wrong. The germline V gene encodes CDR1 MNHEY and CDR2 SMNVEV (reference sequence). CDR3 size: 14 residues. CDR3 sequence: CASSWDGRTYEQYF. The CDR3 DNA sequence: TGTGCCAGCAGTTGGGACGGGAGGACGTACGAGCAGTACTTC.

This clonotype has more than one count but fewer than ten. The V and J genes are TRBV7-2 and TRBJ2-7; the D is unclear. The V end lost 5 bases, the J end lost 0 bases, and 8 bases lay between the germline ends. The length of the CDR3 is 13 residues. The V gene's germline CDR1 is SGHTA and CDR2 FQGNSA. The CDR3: CASSPHLSYEQYF. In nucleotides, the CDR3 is TGTGCCAGCAGCCCCCATCTCTCCTACGAGCAGTACTTC.

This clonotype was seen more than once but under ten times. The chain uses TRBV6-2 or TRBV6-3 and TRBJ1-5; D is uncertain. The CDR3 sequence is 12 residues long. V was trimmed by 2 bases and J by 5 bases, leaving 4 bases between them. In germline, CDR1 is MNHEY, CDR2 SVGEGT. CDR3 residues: CASSYLDQPQHF. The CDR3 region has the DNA TGTGCCAGCAGTTACCTAGATCAGCCCCAGCATTTT.

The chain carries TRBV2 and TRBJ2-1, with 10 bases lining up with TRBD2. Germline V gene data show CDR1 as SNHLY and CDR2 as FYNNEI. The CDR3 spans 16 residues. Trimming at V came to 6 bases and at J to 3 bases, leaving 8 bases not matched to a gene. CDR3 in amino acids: CASSTLAGEIYNEQFF. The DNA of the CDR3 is TGTGCCAGCAGCACTCTAGCGGGAGAAATCTACAATGAGCAGTTCTTC. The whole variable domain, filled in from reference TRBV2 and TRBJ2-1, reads EPEVTQTPSHQVTQMGQEVILRCVPISNHLYFYWYRQILGQKVEFLVSFYNNEISEKSEIFDDQFSVERPDGSNFTLKIRSTKLEDSAMYFCASSTLAGEIYNEQFFGPGTRLTVL.